A single sample gave rise to the 23 T cell receptor beta chains below, sequenced in a study of Ad26.COV2.S vaccination and SARS-CoV-2 variants. Treatment noted: around 19 received Ad26.COV2.S at low or high dose, single or two shots; several received placebo; per-sample allocation not given. Specimens were obtained on day 63 following the first vaccine or placebo injection. Repertoires were generated with immunoSEQ multiplex PCR, while TCRdb's copy carries only in-frame clones and drops some. This sample carries 350,000 to 400,000 clones, roughly nine tenths of them seen once, and the ten largest clones take 3.5%. This specimen was peripheral blood, taken in a trial of Ad26.COV2.S vaccine versus placebo. The receptors come from a person between 18 and 60 years old who received the Ad26.COV2.S COVID-19 vaccine or a placebo.

The J gene is TRBJ2-2, the V gene TRBV3-1 (or the pseudogene TRBV3-2); weak D call: TRBD2 (5 bases). Germline CDR1 reads LGHDT; CDR2 reads YNNKEL (reference sequence). This CDR3 spans 14 amino acids. V was pared by 2 bases and J by 3 bases, with 7 bases between. DNA for the CDR3: TGTGCCAGCAGCCAATGGCGGGACACCGGGGAGCTGTTTTTT. It translates to CASSQWRDTGELFF.

This clone has more than one count but fewer than ten. V gene TRBV27 combines with J gene TRBJ2-1, with TRBD2 as a possible D gene (6 bases). CDR1 and CDR2 from the germline V gene are MNHEY and SMNVEV (reference sequence). The CDR3 extends over 13 amino acids. The V gene lost 6 bases and the J gene lost 7 bases, with 13 bases spanning the gap. The CDR3 spells CASRYGGGNEQFF. The CDR3 region has the DNA TGTGCCAGCAGATACGGGGGTGGGAATGAGCAGTTCTTC.

The genes are TRBV19 and TRBJ1-6; no firm D call. Looked up from germline, CDR1 is LNHDA and CDR2 is SQIVND (reference sequence). The CDR3 covers 14 residues. V gave up 5 bases and J gave up 7 bases, with 12 bases separating them. CDR3 DNA: TGTGCCAGTAGTCCCAGGACGGCCAATTCACCCCTCCACTTT. Translating gives CASSPRTANSPLHF.

V gene TRBV5-8 combines with J gene TRBJ2-3; maybe TRBD2 (5 bases). V dropped 2 bases and J dropped 1 base, with 11 bases sitting between them. Germline V CDR1 and CDR2: SGHTS, YDEGEE. This CDR3 region has 15 residues. CDR3 DNA sequence: TGTGCCAGCAGCTTCCTCTCCGGGGGCACAGATACGCAGTATTTT. This gives the protein CASSFLSGGTDTQYF.

This chain joins TRBV6-5 and TRBJ1-1, with unresolved D. Trimming left V 8 bases short and J 0 bases short, with 16 bases between. The CDR3 loop spans 15 amino acids. Germline V gene data show CDR1 as MNHEY and CDR2 as SVGAGI. In DNA form, the CDR3 reads TGTGCCAGCGAAGCAGGAAGCAACTTGAACACTGAAGCTTTCTTT. It codes for CASEAGSNLNTEAFF.

The chain has TRBV7-9 and TRBJ1-1; 7 nucleotides line up with TRBD1. V trimming: 5 bases; J trimming: 7 bases; junction bases outside the gene matches: 7. Germline CDR1 SEHNR, CDR2 FQNEAQ (reference sequence). The CDR3 length is 13 residues. CDR3 sequence (DNA): TGTGCCAGCAGCGGGGGGACAGCTCTTGAAGCTTTCTTT. Translating gives CASSGGTALEAFF. The full variable domain, its missing parts supplied by reference TRBV7-9 and TRBJ1-1, is DTGVSQNPRHKITKRGQNVTFRCDPISEHNRLYWYRQTLGQGPEFLTYFQNEAQLEKSRLLSDRFSAERPKGSFSTLEIQRTEQGDSAMYLCASSGGTALEAFFGQGTRLTVV.

The rearrangement joins TRBV5-8 to TRBJ1-2, with 9 bases identical to TRBD1. CDR1 is SGHTS and CDR2 is YDEGEE in the germline V gene. V shed 0 bases, J shed 6 bases, and the junction held 9 bases outside the gene matches. There are 16 residues in the CDR3. The CDR3 DNA is TGTGCCAGCAGCTTGGGTTTCACGGGGACAGGGAATGGCTACACCTTC. Translating it yields CASSLGFTGTGNGYTF.

The chain's CDR3 is CASSLVGGGWETQYF. The CDR3 region has the DNA TGTGCCAGCAGCTTGGTCGGGGGCGGTTGGGAGACCCAGTACTTC. The chain uses TRBV7-2 and TRBJ2-5, with D perhaps assigned TRBD1 or TRBD2 (6 bases each). The CDR3 covers 15 residues. Germline CDR1 is SGHTA and CDR2 is FQGNSA. Trimming left V 3 bases short and J 5 bases short, with 16 bases between.

The chain carries TRBV5-4 and TRBJ2-5; D is perhaps TRBD1 or TRBD2 (6 bases each). The CDR3 spans 14 residues. Germline values: CDR1 SGHNT, CDR2 YYREEE (reference sequence). V lost 1 base and J lost 6, with 13 bases in between. CDR3 nucleotides: TGTGCCAGCAGCTTGTTTGGGGGCGGGAAGACCCAGTACTTC. It encodes CASSLFGGGKTQYF.

The V call is TRBV3-1 (or the pseudogene TRBV3-2), the J call TRBJ2-4; 9 bases are a match to TRBD1. The germline V gene encodes CDR1 LGHDT and CDR2 YNNKEL (reference sequence). The CDR3 runs 18 residues. J lost 9 bases, V lost 4 bases, and 19 bases had no gene match. The CDR3 DNA sequence: TGTGCCAGCAGCCCTCCCCGCCGGGACAGGGAGCTTAGCACCATTCAGTACTTC. Encoded protein: CASSPPRRDRELSTIQYF.

CDR3 region: CASSLGQAAPLHF. The CDR3 bases are TGTGCCAGCAGCTTGGGACAGGCGGCCCCCCTCCACTTT. The V gene is TRBV7-2, the J gene TRBJ1-6; 8 positions match TRBD1. Germline V CDR1 and CDR2: SGHTA, FQGNSA. Trimming cost V 3 bases and J 13 bases; bases outside gene matches: 5. There are 13 residues in the CDR3.

This chain's CDR3 is CASSRYLGYTF. The DNA for the CDR3 is TGTGCCAGTAGTAGATATTTGGGCTACACCTTC. The chain is built from TRBV19 and TRBJ1-2; no clear D gene. The CDR3 sequence is 11 residues long. Germline CDR1 reads LNHDA; CDR2 reads SQIVND (reference sequence). Trimming cost V 4 bases and J 8 bases, with 8 bases left between them.

The chain employs TRBV5-4 and TRBJ1-3, with a possible D match to TRBD1 (6 bases). V was clipped by 4 bases and J by 2 bases, with 16 bases between them. CDR3 length equals 16 residues. Germline V gene lookup returns CDR1 SGHNT and CDR2 YYREEE (reference sequence). CDR3 protein: CASSLMGAGAGNTIYF. The CDR3 DNA follows: TGTGCCAGCAGCCTGATGGGAGCAGGGGCTGGAAACACCATATATTTT.

The V call is TRBV12-5, the J call TRBJ2-3; 10 bases map to TRBD2. Germline trimming cut 7 bases from V and 3 bases from J; bases unmatched to any gene: 4. The CDR3 has 14 amino acids. Per the germline V gene, CDR1 is LGHNT and CDR2 is FRNRAP. CDR3 DNA: TGTGCTAGTGCCCCAGCGGGGGGGACAGATACGCAGTATTTT. Its translation: CASAPAGGTDTQYF.

The chain joins TRBV11-2 to TRBJ2-5, with 13 bases matching TRBD2. Germline CDR1 reads SGHAT; CDR2 reads FQNNGV. This CDR3 has 18 amino acids. With 5 bases clipped from V and 5 bases from J, the junction kept 14 bases outside the gene matches. The CDR3 sequence is CASSRNPSGTSGAETQYF. The CDR3 bases are TGTGCCAGCAGCCGGAACCCCTCCGGGACTAGCGGGGCGGAGACCCAGTACTTC.

The V and J genes are TRBV10-3 and TRBJ1-5; no reliable D call. The CDR3 loop spans 14 amino acids. Trimming pared 7 bases from V and 2 bases from J, leaving 12 bases between. CDR1 ENHRY and CDR2 SYGVKD come from the germline V gene. The CDR3 DNA follows: TGTGCCATCACCCCTTCGACCGGCAATCAGCCCCAGCATTTT. The encoded protein is CAITPSTGNQPQHF.

This chain connects TRBV7-9 to TRBJ1-1; 8 positions match TRBD1. The CDR3 is 14 residues long. V trimming: 5 bases; J trimming: 6 bases; junction bases outside the gene matches: 8. CDR1 and CDR2 from the germline V gene are SEHNR and FQNEAQ (reference sequence). CDR3 residues: CASSPSGQVPEAFF. Here the CDR3 DNA reads TGTGCCAGCAGCCCCTCGGGACAGGTGCCTGAAGCTTTCTTT.

This chain uses TRBV12-5 with TRBJ2-2, with D perhaps matching TRBD1 (6 bases). The V end lost 7 bases, the J end lost 2 bases, and 14 bases lay between the germline ends. The germline V gene has CDR1 LGHNT and CDR2 FRNRAP. The CDR3 covers 15 residues. Here the CDR3 reads CASAARQANTGELFF. The CDR3 DNA is TGTGCTAGTGCGGCCCGACAGGCTAACACCGGGGAGCTGTTTTTT.

V gene TRBV28 combines with J gene TRBJ2-7; 8 bases align to TRBD1. Germline V CDR1 and CDR2: MDHEN, SYDVKM. The CDR3 extends over 14 amino acids. The V gene end was trimmed by 6 bases and the J gene end by 4 bases; junction bases not matched to a gene: 8. The CDR3: CASSAQGALYEQYF. CDR3 in DNA: TGTGCCAGCAGCGCCCAGGGGGCACTGTACGAGCAGTACTTC.

The chain has TRBV23-1 and TRBJ1-6; weak D call: TRBD1 (5 bases). TRBV23-1 is treated as an ORF (open reading frame) with a function not yet certain. CDR3 size: 18 residues. Trimming pared 4 bases from V and 3 bases from J, leaving 19 bases between. Here the CDR3 reads CASSPRGRFCSYNSPLHF. Written as DNA, the CDR3 is TGCGCCAGCAGTCCACGGGGCAGGTTTTGTAGCTATAATTCACCCCTCCACTTT.

The chain recombines TRBV2 with TRBJ2-5; a weak D match, TRBD1 (6 bases). The CDR3 totals 14 residues. CDR1 and CDR2 (germline): SNHLY, FYNNEI. Trimming pared 6 bases from V and 5 bases from J, leaving 16 bases between. DNA for the CDR3: TGTGCCAGCAGACGGACAGAAGGGATGGAGACCCAGTACTTC. It encodes CASRRTEGMETQYF.

The chain is built from TRBV3-1 (or the pseudogene TRBV3-2) and TRBJ1-6; no firm D call. Germline CDR1 is LGHDT and CDR2 is YNNKEL (reference sequence). The germline V and J ends were trimmed by 7 bases and 3 bases, with 10 bases remaining between them. The CDR3 has 14 residues. CDR3 in DNA: TGTGCCAGCAAAGGTGGGGTCTATAATTCACCCCTCCACTTT. Its protein is CASKGGVYNSPLHF.

The chain combines TRBV2 with TRBJ1-2, with 7 bases fitting TRBD1. Per germline, CDR1 SNHLY and CDR2 FYNNEI. This CDR3 is 14 amino acids long. The junction had 12 bases not matched to a gene; V was cut back by 6 bases and J by 8 bases. The DNA of the CDR3 is TGTGCCAGCAGCCTTGACAGGGCTGAGCGCGGCTACACCTTC. Translation: CASSLDRAERGYTF.